This T cell receptor (beta chain) was captured by sequencing in a study of blood T cells in healthy people across ages (dated by TCRdb to the mid-2010s). Context from the whole study: In model experiments, template switching captured roughly one uniquely barcoded TCR beta cDNA molecule for every two T cells. The study measured age-related changes in TCR beta repertoire diversity using deep sequencing normalized with unique cDNA molecular identifiers. The donors were divided into four age groups: young (average around 16 years), middle-aged (roughly 42), aged (about 62) and long-lived (82). Donors of different ages were randomly distributed across sequencing lanes to avoid experimental bias. For two donors (one aged 18 to 29 and one aged 80 or older), the study analyzed two additional independent replicas of 1 million unique cDNA reads from the same blood draw.

Trimming removed 9 bases from V and 4 bases from J, leaving 13 bases between the germline ends. The CDR3 measures 13 amino acids from cysteine to phenylalanine. The entry retains the CDR3 DNA only, 39 bases that are in frame from base 1. The donors were roughly 39 Caucasian individuals from Russia, aged 6 to 90 years, who were systemically healthy. About 9.6 milliliters of peripheral blood were collected from each donor into EDTA-treated Vacutainer tubes. Ficoll-Paque density-gradient centrifugation was used to isolate PBMCs, with at least 7 million obtained per sample. Total RNA was extracted from PBMCs with Trizol reagent, with at least 6 micrograms obtained per sample. For every donor, flow cytometry on a PBMC aliquot measured the percentage of naive CD45RAhigh/CD27high T cells. On the study overall, not on this receptor specifically: Estimates of total diversity from one million sequenced T cells were regarded as lower bounds and underestimates. As age increased, observed TCR beta diversity per million T cells dropped in a roughly linear way, and a significant reduction was already evident by age 40. Compared with the aged group, the long-lived group had more naive CD4+ T cells, fewer expanded clones and increased TCR diversity, suggesting age selection. Bulk unsorted PBMC profiling prevented conclusive comparison of naive and antigen-experienced compartments. Donor CMV infection status was unknown, potentially confounding age-related changes in expanded clonotypes. The percentage of naive T cells measured by flow cytometry correlated strongly with observed TCR beta diversity.

In regard to this clonotype: Its antigen is currently not known. No base quality information exists; no much larger clone differs at one position.

Library preparation was by 5' RACE. Sequencer: Illumina HiSeq 2500. A second PCR of roughly 6 to 12 cycles was run with a J-beta primer mix and a sample-barcoded 5' primer. A unique molecular identifier was introduced onto each TCR beta cDNA molecule by a template-switch 5' adaptor carrying 12 random nucleotides. At least 3 million CDR3-containing paired-end reads were obtained from each sample. First-strand cDNA synthesis was performed from all RNA using the Mint cDNA synthesis kit, with priming by a TRBC-specific oligonucleotide. Following uracil-DNA glycosylase treatment, all cDNA underwent a first 18-cycle PCR with the universal primers M1SS and BC2_uni_R. The source study handled its data this way. Normalization of each sample was performed by random selection of 1 million high-quality reads, each carrying a distinct molecular identifier. Reads sharing molecular identifiers were discarded rather than binned into consensus sequences. CDR3 identification, clonotype clustering and error correction used MiTCR with a Q25 quality threshold and the strictest error-elimination algorithm. A nonparametric unseen species model with Euler transformation was used to estimate a lower bound on total TCR beta diversity. The public reads were run again by TCRdb, first through fastp at Q25 and then through MiXCR, and only productive beta chains were kept. Identical CDR3 proteins give one entry, which carries the most common genes and DNA. For this entry, the V and J calls and clone size follow TCRdb and not the study's own pipeline. This sample lists 700,000 or so distinct CDR3 sequences; approximately 22% were detected once. About 22% of the sample rests with the top ten.

The chain links TRBV12-3 or TRBV12-4 with TRBJ1-3; no D gene can be assigned with confidence. The sample comprised blood. This sequence was found in an older man in good health. This receptor has the CDR3 CASNHLSGNTIYF. The DNA reads TGTGCCAGTAACCACTTGTCGGGAAACACCATATATTTT.